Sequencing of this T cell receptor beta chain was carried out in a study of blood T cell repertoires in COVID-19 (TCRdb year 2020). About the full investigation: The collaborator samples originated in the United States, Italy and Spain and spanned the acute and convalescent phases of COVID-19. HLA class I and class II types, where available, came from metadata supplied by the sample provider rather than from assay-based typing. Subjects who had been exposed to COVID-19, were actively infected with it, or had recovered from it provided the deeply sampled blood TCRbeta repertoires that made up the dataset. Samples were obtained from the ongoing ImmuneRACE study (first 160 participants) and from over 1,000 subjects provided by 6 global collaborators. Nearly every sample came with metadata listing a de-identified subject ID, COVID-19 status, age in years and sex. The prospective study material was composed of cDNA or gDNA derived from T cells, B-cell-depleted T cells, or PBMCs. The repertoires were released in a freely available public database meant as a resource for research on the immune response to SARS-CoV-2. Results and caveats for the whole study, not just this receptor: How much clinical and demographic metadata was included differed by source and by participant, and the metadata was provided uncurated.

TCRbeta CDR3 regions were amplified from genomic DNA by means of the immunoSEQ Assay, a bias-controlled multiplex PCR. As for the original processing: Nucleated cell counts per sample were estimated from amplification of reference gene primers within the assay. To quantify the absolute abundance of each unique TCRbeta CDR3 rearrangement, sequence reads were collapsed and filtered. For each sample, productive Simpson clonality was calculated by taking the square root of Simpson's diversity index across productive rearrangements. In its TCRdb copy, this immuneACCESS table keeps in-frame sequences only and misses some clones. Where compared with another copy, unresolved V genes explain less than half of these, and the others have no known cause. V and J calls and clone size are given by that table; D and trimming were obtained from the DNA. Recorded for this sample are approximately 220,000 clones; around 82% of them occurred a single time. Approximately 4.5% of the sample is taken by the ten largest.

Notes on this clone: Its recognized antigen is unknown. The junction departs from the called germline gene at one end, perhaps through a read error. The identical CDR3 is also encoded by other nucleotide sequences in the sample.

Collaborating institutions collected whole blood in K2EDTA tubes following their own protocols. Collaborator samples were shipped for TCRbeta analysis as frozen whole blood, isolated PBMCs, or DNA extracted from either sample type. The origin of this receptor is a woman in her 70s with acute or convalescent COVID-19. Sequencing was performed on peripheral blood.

The nucleotides read TGTGCCAGCAGCCTAGCAGGGAGTATGAACACTGAAGCTTTCTTT. It specifies CASSLAGSMNTEAFF. The chain is made from TRBV7-2 and TRBJ1-1; TRBD1 is a possible D gene, resting on 5 matching bases. Reading from cysteine to phenylalanine, the CDR3 counts 15 amino acids. Of the read, only the CDR3 DNA is kept; its 45 bases are in frame from base 1. CDR1 is given as SGHTA and CDR2 as FQGNSA, both from the germline V gene.